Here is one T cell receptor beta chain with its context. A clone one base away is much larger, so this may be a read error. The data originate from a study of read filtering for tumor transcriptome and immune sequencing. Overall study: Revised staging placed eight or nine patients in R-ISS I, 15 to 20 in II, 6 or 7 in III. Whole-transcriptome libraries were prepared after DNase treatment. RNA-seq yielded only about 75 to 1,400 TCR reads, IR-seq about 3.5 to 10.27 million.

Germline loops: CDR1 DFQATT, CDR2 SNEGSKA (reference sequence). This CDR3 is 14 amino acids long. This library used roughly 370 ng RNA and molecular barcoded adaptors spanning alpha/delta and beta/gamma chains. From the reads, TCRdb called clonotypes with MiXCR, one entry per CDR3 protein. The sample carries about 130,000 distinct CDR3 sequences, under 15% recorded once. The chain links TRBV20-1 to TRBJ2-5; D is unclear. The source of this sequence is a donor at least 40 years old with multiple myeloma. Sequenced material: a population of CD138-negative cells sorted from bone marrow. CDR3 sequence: CSARAPQTQEAQYF. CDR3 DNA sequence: TGCAGTGCTAGAGCTCCACAGACCCAAGAGGCCCAGTACTTC.